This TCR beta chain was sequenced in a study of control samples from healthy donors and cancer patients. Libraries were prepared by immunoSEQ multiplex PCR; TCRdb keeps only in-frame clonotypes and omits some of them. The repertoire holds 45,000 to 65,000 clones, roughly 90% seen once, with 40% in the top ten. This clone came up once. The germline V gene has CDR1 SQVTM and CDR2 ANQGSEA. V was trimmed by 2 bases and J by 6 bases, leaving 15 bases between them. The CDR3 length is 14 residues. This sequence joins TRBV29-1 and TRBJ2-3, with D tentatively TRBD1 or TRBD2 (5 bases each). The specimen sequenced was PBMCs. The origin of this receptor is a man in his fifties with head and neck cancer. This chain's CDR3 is CSVERGRQPDTQYF. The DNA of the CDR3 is TGCAGCGTTGAACGGGGCCGGCAACCGGATACGCAGTATTTT.